A single T cell receptor (beta chain) is shown here with its context. V shed 2 bases and J shed 1 base, with 10 bases lying between them. The CDR3 has 15 residues. Germline CDR1 MNHEY, CDR2 SMNVEV (reference sequence). A multiplex PCR was run with 60 Vbeta primers and 13 Jbeta primers. TCRdb's copy holds only in-frame clones and misses some; the assay was immunoSEQ multiplex PCR. The sample consists of some 200,000 clones, 80% to 85% of them appearing once. The data were taken from a study of cytomegalovirus exposure and HLA in healthy donors. Sequenced: PBMCs. The TCR originated in a woman aged 40-49 years in good health and CMV-seronegative. The V and J genes are TRBV27 and TRBJ2-3; no reliable D call. CDR3: CASSLMNGGTDTQYF. Here the CDR3 DNA reads TGTGCCAGCAGTTTAATGAACGGAGGCACAGATACGCAGTATTTT.